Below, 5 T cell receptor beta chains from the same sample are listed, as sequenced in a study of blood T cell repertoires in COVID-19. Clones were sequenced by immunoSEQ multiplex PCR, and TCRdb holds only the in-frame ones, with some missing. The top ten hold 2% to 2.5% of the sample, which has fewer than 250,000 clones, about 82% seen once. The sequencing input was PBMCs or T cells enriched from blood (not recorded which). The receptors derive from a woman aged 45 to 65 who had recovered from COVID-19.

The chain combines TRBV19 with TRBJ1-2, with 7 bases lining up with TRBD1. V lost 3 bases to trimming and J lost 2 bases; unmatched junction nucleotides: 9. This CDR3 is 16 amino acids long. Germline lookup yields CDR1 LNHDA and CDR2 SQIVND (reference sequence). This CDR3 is CASSILSTGANYGYTF. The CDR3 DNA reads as TGTGCCAGTAGTATTCTCTCAACAGGGGCAAACTATGGCTACACCTTC.

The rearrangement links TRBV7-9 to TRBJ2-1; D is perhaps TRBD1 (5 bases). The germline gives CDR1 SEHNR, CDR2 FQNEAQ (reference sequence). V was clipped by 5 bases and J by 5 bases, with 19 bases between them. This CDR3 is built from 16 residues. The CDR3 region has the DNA TGTGCCAGCAGCGAGACCACAGGCCCCTCAGACAATGAGCAGTTCTTC. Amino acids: CASSETTGPSDNEQFF.

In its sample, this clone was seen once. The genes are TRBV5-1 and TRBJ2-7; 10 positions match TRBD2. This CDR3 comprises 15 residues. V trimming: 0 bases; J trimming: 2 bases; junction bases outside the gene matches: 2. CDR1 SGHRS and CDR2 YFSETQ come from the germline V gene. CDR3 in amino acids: CASSLELAGTYEQYF. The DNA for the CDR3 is TGCGCCAGCAGCTTGGAACTAGCGGGGACCTACGAGCAGTACTTC.

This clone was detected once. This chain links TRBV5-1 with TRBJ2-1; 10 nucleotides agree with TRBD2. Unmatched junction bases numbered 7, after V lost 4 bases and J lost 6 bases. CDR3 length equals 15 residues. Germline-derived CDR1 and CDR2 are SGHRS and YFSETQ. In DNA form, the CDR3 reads TGCGCCAGCAGCGCCGGGACTAGCGTAATCAATGAGCAGTTCTTC. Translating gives CASSAGTSVINEQFF.

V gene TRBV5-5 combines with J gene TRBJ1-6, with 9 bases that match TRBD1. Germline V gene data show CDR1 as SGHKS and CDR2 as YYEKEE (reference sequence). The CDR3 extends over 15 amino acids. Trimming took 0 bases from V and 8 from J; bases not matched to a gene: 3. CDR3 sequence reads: CASSLAGTGYSPLHF. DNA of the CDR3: TGTGCCAGCAGCTTGGCCGGGACAGGGTATTCACCCCTCCACTTT.